Listed here are 4 T cell receptor beta chains from one sample, sequenced in a study of blood T cell repertoires in COVID-19. Data came from immunoSEQ multiplex PCR; TCRdb stores just in-frame clones and leaves some out. The repertoire holds 150,000 to 180,000 clones, with roughly 83% as singletons. Material: peripheral blood. Receptor source: a woman aged 55-75 years with acute or convalescent COVID-19.

The V gene is TRBV7-2, the J gene TRBJ1-1; D is unresolved. Trimming took 1 base from V and 7 from J, leaving 16 bases between them. Germline lookup yields CDR1 SGHTA and CDR2 FQGNSA. The CDR3 has 15 amino acids. CDR3 sequence (DNA): TGTGCCAGCAGCTTAGGAGGCGGCCGAATTTATGAAGCTTTCTTT. It codes for CASSLGGGRIYEAFF.

The chain recombines TRBV4-1 with TRBJ2-5, with D unresolved. Germline CDR1 MGHRA, CDR2 YSYEKL. The CDR3 spans 18 residues. Trimming removed 4 bases at V and 2 bases at J, with 23 bases between. The CDR3 is CASSLVSRVGAKQETQYF. CDR3 DNA sequence: TGCGCCAGCAGCCTCGTTTCTCGCGTAGGAGCCAAACAAGAGACCCAGTACTTC.

This chain joins TRBV30 and TRBJ1-4; no firm D call. Trimming took 1 base from V and 8 from J, leaving 2 bases between them. CDR3 size: 10 residues. The germline V gene encodes CDR1 GTSNPN and CDR2 SVGIG (reference sequence). CDR3: CAWSAEKLFF. CDR3 nucleotides: TGTGCCTGGAGTGCGGAAAAACTGTTTTTT.

The chain has TRBV5-4 and TRBJ2-3, with 8 nucleotides matching TRBD1. From germline, CDR1 is SGHNT and CDR2 YYREEE (reference sequence). This CDR3 is built from 15 residues. V lost 5 bases to trimming and J lost 1 base; unmatched junction nucleotides: 6. CDR3 region: CASRPGQVGTDTQYF. DNA for the CDR3: TGTGCCAGCAGACCGGGACAGGTGGGCACAGATACGCAGTATTTT. The whole variable domain, remainder taken from reference TRBV5-4 and TRBJ2-3, is ETGVTQSPTHLIKTRGQQVTLRCSSQSGHNTVSWYQQALGQGPQFIFQYYREEENGRGNFPPRFSGLQFPNYSSELNVNALELDDSALYLCASRPGQVGTDTQYFGPGTRLTVL.